The source of this TCR beta chain is a study of spatial heterogeneity in lung cancer. Study in general: The donors comprised 60 to 80 untreated early-stage non-small cell lung cancer patients.

The time point: blood at routine non-recurrence follow-up after resection. In each case, whole RNA from tumor, nontumor lung or frozen PBMC was sequenced unsorted. From the 5' RACE reads, TCRdb called clonotypes with MiXCR, one entry per CDR3 protein. The table lists under 150,000 distinct CDR3 sequences, over 9% of them singletons, with roughly 17% in the top ten. The length of the CDR3 is 14 residues. V was cut by 6 bases and J by 7 bases, with 19 bases left in between. The V call is TRBV12-3 or TRBV12-4, the J call TRBJ2-7; D possibly uses TRBD1 or TRBD2 (5 bases each). The input for sequencing was PBMCs, taken at follow-up. The sequence derives from a male donor with early-stage non-small cell lung cancer. CDR3 bases: TGTGCCAGCAGGCGTATGGGGGAGAAAACGGAGCAGTACTTC. It is translated as CASRRMGEKTEQYF.